This T cell receptor beta chain comes out of a study of vaccination effects on CD4 cells after COVID-19. As for this clone: Its antigen is unknown.

This CDR3 has 12 amino acids. V lost 4 bases and J 3 bases, leaving 4 bases between the germline ends. The germline V gene has CDR1 MNHEY and CDR2 SVGEGT. Expansion with viral peptide pools was applied to antigen-specific CD4+ T cells by the ViraFEST assay prior to sequencing. CD4+ T cells were isolated after about nine days of culture. Participants received two doses of either the BNT162b2 or mRNA-1273 vaccine. The data were produced by immunoSEQ multiplex PCR, yet TCRdb's version contains in-frame clones alone and is incomplete. The sample records fewer than 90,000 clones, 60% to 80% being singletons.

This TCR derives from a human donor who received a COVID-19 vaccine. The V and J genes are TRBV6-2 or TRBV6-3 and TRBJ2-1; the D is unclear. The sample here was CD4+ T cells from PBMCs cultured with HCoV-OC43 spike peptides, taken after COVID-19 vaccination. Subset specified: HCoV-OC43 spike overlapping peptide pool stimulation. The chain's CDR3 is CASSSLYNEQFF. In nucleotides, the CDR3 is TGTGCCAGCAGTTCACTCTACAATGAGCAGTTCTTC.